This T cell receptor beta chain was identified during a study of cytomegalovirus exposure and HLA in healthy donors. Points from the study as a whole: The study recorded some 160 TCR beta chains that were cytomegalovirus-associated.

This clone was recorded only once. Its antigen is not known. The CDR3 is 16 residues long. CDR1 is SGHRS, CDR2 YFSETQ, per germline. Trimming took off 0 bases at V and 2 bases at J, with 13 bases between the two ends. 60 Vbeta and 13 Jbeta primers were used in PCR. TCRdb's table, derived via immunoSEQ multiplex PCR, lists solely in-frame clones and lacks some. The sample lists about 170,000 clones; around 80% were seen once. This receptor was obtained from a woman aged 45 to 65 in good health and CMV-seropositive. Sequencing was done on a sample of PBMCs. This chain joins TRBV5-1 and TRBJ2-3; D might be TRBD2 (6 bases). The CDR3 DNA sequence: TGCGCCAGCAGCTTGGTCCGGGACTCTTCCACAGATACGCAGTATTTT. Its protein product is CASSLVRDSSTDTQYF.